This T cell receptor beta chain was sequenced for a study of identical twins. There are a few counts of this clonotype. Germline loops: CDR1 LGHDT, CDR2 YNNKEL (reference sequence). The V segment lost 2 bases and the J segment 4 bases; nucleotides outside the gene matches: 16. This CDR3 is 19 amino acids long. TCRdb reprocessed the 5' RACE reads with MiXCR, giving one entry per CDR3 protein. The sample has around 1.7 million distinct CDR3 sequences, more than 30% seen once. J is TRBJ1-1 and V is TRBV3-1; 10 bases agree with TRBD1. The sequencing input was cord blood. This sequence originates from a newborn girl in good health. CDR3 region: CASSQNTAGTGERFTEAFF. CDR3 bases: TGTGCCAGCAGCCAAAACACAGCCGGGACAGGGGAGAGGTTCACTGAAGCTTTCTTT.